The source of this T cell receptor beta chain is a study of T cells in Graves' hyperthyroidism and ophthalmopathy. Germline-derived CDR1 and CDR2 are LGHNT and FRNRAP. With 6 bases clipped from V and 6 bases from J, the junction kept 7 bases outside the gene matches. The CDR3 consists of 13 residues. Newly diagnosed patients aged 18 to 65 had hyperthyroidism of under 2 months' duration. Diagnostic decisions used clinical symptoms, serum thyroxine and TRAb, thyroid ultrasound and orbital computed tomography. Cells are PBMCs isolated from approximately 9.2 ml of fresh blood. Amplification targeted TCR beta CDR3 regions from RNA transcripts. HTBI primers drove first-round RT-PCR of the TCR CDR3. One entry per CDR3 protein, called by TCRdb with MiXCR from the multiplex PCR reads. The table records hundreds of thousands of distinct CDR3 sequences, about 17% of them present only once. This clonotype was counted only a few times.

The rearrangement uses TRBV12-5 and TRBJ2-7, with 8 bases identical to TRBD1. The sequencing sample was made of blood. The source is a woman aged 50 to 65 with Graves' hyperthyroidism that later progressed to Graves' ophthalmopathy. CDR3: CASGPDRVGEQYF. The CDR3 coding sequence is TGTGCTAGTGGCCCGGACAGGGTGGGCGAGCAGTACTTC.